The 25 T cell receptor beta chains below all came from one sample that was sequenced in a study of Graves' ophthalmopathy and Graves' hyperthyroidism (dated by TCRdb to the late 2010s). The sequencer was an Illumina HiSeq 2000. TCR beta CDR3 regions were amplified from RNA transcripts for repertoire sequencing. The first round was an RT-PCR using HTBI primers with the Qiagen OneStep RT-PCR kit, and this first round was followed by a second-round multiplex PCR, then size selection and purification. TCRdb cleaned the public reads at Q25 with fastp, built clones with MiXCR and kept in-frame beta chains. Entries that share a CDR3 protein sequence are merged under the most common genes and DNA. Here the sample has some 350,000 distinct CDR3 sequences; roughly 17% occur a single time. The biggest ten clones account for roughly 2.4% of the sample. Sequencing was carried out using peripheral blood. The receptors here all came from an adult woman with stable Graves' hyperthyroidism.

This clonotype was recorded at least ten times. J is TRBJ2-5 and V is TRBV28, with 8 bases identical to TRBD2. Germline assignment: CDR1 MDHEN and CDR2 SYDVKM. The CDR3 sequence is 15 residues long. V lost 7 bases to trimming and J lost 1 base; unmatched junction nucleotides: 8. CDR3 sequence reads: CASNTRGGPQETQYF. The CDR3 DNA follows: TGTGCCAGCAACACACGGGGGGGGCCCCAAGAGACCCAGTACTTC.

At least ten counts were recorded for this clonotype. This chain connects TRBV12-3 or TRBV12-4 to TRBJ2-7, with 8 bases lining up with TRBD1. V lost 3 bases and J lost 5; bases outside the gene matches: 6. The CDR3 loop spans 14 amino acids. The DNA for the CDR3 is TGTGCCAGCAGTTTGCGGCAGGGGGCCGACGAGCAGTACTTC. It translates to CASSLRQGADEQYF.

The sample holds many counts of this clonotype. V gene TRBV30 combines with J gene TRBJ1-2; TRBD1 agrees at 7 bases. The CDR3 totals 14 residues. Trimming removed 2 bases from V and 6 bases from J; junction bases left unmatched: 9. CDR1 and CDR2 from the germline V gene are GTSNPN and SVGIG (reference sequence). The CDR3 loop is CAWSRDSLANGYTF. CDR3 bases: TGTGCCTGGAGTAGGGACAGCCTAGCCAATGGCTACACCTTC.

This clonotype has a count of ten or more. The chain recombines TRBV6-6 with TRBJ1-1; no reliable D call. From germline, CDR1 is MNHNY and CDR2 SVGAGI (reference sequence). V gave up 0 bases and J gave up 2 bases, with 7 bases separating them. The CDR3 is 14 residues long. CDR3 sequence (DNA): TGTGCCAGCAGTTACTCTTCCCAAAACACTGAAGCTTTCTTT. It translates to CASSYSSQNTEAFF.

In its sample, this clonotype was seen many times. The rearrangement uses TRBV10-3 and TRBJ1-1; D gene uncertain. Germline loops: CDR1 ENHRY, CDR2 SYGVKD. V was shortened by 10 bases and J by 1 base, with 10 bases between the two germline ends. The CDR3 runs to 12 residues. The CDR3 here is CATRTGNTEAFF. The CDR3 DNA sequence: TGTGCCACCCGGACCGGGAACACTGAAGCTTTCTTT.

This clonotype was detected many times. This chain uses TRBV7-3 with TRBJ2-5, with 9 bases lining up with TRBD2. V was clipped by 0 bases and J by 7 bases; unmatched bases: 6. This CDR3 comprises 15 residues. CDR1 is SGHTA, CDR2 FQGTGA, per germline. CDR3 in amino acids: CASSLTGGRAGTQYF. The DNA for the CDR3 is TGTGCCAGCAGCTTAACGGGCGGGAGGGCCGGGACCCAGTACTTC.

At least ten counts were recorded for this clonotype. The rearrangement uses TRBV2 and TRBJ2-7, with D perhaps TRBD1 (7 bases). Germline CDR1 reads SNHLY; CDR2 reads FYNNEI. V was cut by 6 bases and J by 3 bases, with 18 bases left in between. This CDR3 has 15 amino acids. CDR3 nucleotides: TGTGCCAGCAGCCTCGACAGGGAGGTCCGCTACGAGCAGTACTTC. It is translated as CASSLDREVRYEQYF.

This clonotype has a count of ten or more. This chain links TRBV12-3 or TRBV12-4 with TRBJ2-7; D might be TRBD1 (6 bases). The germline V and J ends were trimmed by 2 bases and 0 bases, with 8 bases remaining between them. The CDR3 is 14 amino acids. CDR3 DNA sequence: TGTGCCAGCAGTTTATACAGGGCCTCCTACGAGCAGTACTTC. This gives the protein CASSLYRASYEQYF.

The genes are TRBV3-1 and TRBJ2-7; 8 bases agree with TRBD1. The CDR3 runs 14 residues. Germline V lookup: CDR1 LGHDT, CDR2 YNNKEL (reference sequence). V lost 2 bases to trimming and J lost 3 bases; unmatched junction nucleotides: 3. CDR3 sequence (DNA): TGTGCCAGCAGCCAACAGGGGGCCGACTACGAGCAGTACTTC. Its protein product is CASSQQGADYEQYF.

This clonotype was seen only a few times. This may stem from a read error, because a much larger clone lies one nucleotide away. This sequence joins TRBV11-2 and TRBJ2-2; 8 positions match TRBD2. Trimming cost V 0 bases and J 2 bases; bases outside gene matches: 11. The CDR3 runs 19 residues. The germline gives CDR1 SGHAT, CDR2 FQNNGV. The CDR3 loop reads CASSLDRGLEGRNTGELFF. As DNA, the CDR3 is TGTGCCAGCAGCTTAGATCGGGGACTAGAGGGGCGTAACACCGGGGAGCTGTTTTTT.

The table lists this clonotype with many counts. The chain links TRBV4-3 to TRBJ2-7, with D uncertain. Per germline, CDR1 LGHNA and CDR2 YSLEER. This CDR3 has 14 residues. V was shortened by 0 bases and J by 0 bases, with 6 bases between the two germline ends. In nucleotides, the CDR3 is TGCGCCAGCAGCCAAGATACCACCTCCTACGAGCAGTACTTC. Its translation: CASSQDTTSYEQYF.

This clonotype appeared many times. The chain carries TRBV18 and TRBJ2-5; 7 bases align to TRBD2. Per germline, CDR1 KGHSH and CDR2 LQKENI. V lost 4 bases and J lost 5; bases outside the gene matches: 10. The CDR3 totals 15 residues. The CDR3 here is CASSQTAGTTETQYF. The DNA of the CDR3 is TGTGCCAGCTCACAAACGGCCGGGACTACGGAGACCCAGTACTTC.

This clonotype was found many times. This sequence may be a read error, since a much larger clone differs from it by one base. This sequence joins TRBV6-2 or TRBV6-3 and TRBJ1-2, with 7 positions matching TRBD1. The CDR3 contains 16 residues. The germline V gene has CDR1 MNHEY and CDR2 SVGEGT. With 11 bases clipped from V and 7 bases from J, the junction kept 22 bases outside the gene matches. CDR3 DNA sequence: TGTGCCGGCGGAAACACGGGGAATGACAGGGACGGTGGCTACACCTTC. This encodes CAGGNTGNDRDGGYTF.

This clonotype was observed many times. CDR3 sequence reads: CASSYGLSYEQYF. The DNA for the CDR3 is TGTGCCAGCAGTTATGGTCTATCCTACGAGCAGTACTTC. The J gene is TRBJ2-7, the V gene TRBV6-5; D not resolved. Germline CDR1 MNHEY, CDR2 SVGAGI. The length of the CDR3 is 13 residues. Trimming cost V 3 bases and J 1 base, with 7 bases left between them.

This clonotype showed up many times. The chain links TRBV28 to TRBJ2-7, with D unclear. The CDR3 sequence is 17 residues long. Per germline, CDR1 MDHEN and CDR2 SYDVKM. CDR3 DNA sequence: TGTGCAATGTGTGGAGAGTTCCCCAAAACCCCACCCTACGAGCAGTACTTC. Protein: CAMCGEFPKTPPYEQYF.

This clonotype was observed many times. The chain employs TRBV12-3 or TRBV12-4 and TRBJ2-4; D is unresolved. The CDR3 loop spans 15 amino acids. V lost 2 bases and J 0 bases, leaving 8 bases between the germline ends. The CDR3 is CASSLNRLAKNIQYF. The CDR3 coding sequence is TGTGCCAGCAGTTTAAACCGCTTAGCCAAAAACATTCAGTACTTC.

In its sample, this clonotype was seen many times. The genes are TRBV20-1 and TRBJ1-2; tentatively, D is TRBD1 (5 bases). This CDR3 is 16 amino acids long. Deletions cut 1 base from V and 3 bases from J, with 18 bases between. CDR1 and CDR2 (germline): DFQATT, SNEGSKA (reference sequence). The CDR3 here is CSARGAKTELYYGYTF. Here the CDR3 DNA reads TGCAGTGCTAGAGGCGCGAAGACAGAGCTGTACTATGGCTACACCTTC.

This clonotype was recorded many times. The V call is TRBV7-8, the J call TRBJ2-7; D unclear. The V and J ends lost 0 bases and 6 bases respectively, with 12 bases between them. CDR3 length: 14 residues. CDR1 is SGHVS and CDR2 is FQNEAQ in the germline V gene. As DNA, the CDR3 is TGTGCCAGCAGCTTAGCGCGACCTTCTGGCGAGCAGTACTTC. Translated, it gives CASSLARPSGEQYF. Filled out from reference TRBV7-8 and TRBJ2-7, the complete variable domain reads GAGVSQSPRYKVAKRGQDVALRCDPISGHVSLFWYQQALGQGPEFLTYFQNEAQLDKSGLPSDRFFAERPEGSVSTLKIQRTQQEDSAVYLCASSLARPSGEQYFGPGTRLTVT.

The table lists this clonotype with many counts. V is TRBV28 and J is TRBJ2-7; 8 nucleotides match TRBD2. V lost 3 bases and J lost 7; bases outside the gene matches: 8. The CDR3 sequence is 14 residues long. Germline values: CDR1 MDHEN, CDR2 SYDVKM. CDR3 nucleotide sequence: TGTGCCAGCAGTTTCGGGGCGGGAGGAGGTGAGCAGTACTTC. Translation: CASSFGAGGGEQYF.

This clonotype was detected ten times or more. V and J are TRBV3-1 and TRBJ1-1; D gene unclear. Trimming removed 3 bases at V and 3 bases at J, with 8 bases between. Looked up from germline, CDR1 is LGHDT and CDR2 is YNNKEL (reference sequence). The CDR3 is made up of 13 amino acids. For the CDR3, the DNA is TGTGCCAGCAGCCAGGGAGATGACACTGAAGCTTTCTTT. Residues: CASSQGDDTEAFF.

Many counts were recorded for this clonotype. The CDR3 loop reads CSAYRQANTEAFF. The CDR3 DNA is TGCAGTGCTTATAGACAGGCTAACACTGAAGCTTTCTTT. The chain couples TRBV20-1 to TRBJ1-1; D might be TRBD1 (6 bases). In germline, CDR1 is DFQATT, CDR2 SNEGSKA (reference sequence). V was cut by 5 bases and J by 2 bases, with 12 bases left in between. This CDR3 is 13 amino acids long.

Regarding this clonotype: A much larger clone sits a single nucleotide away, making a read error possible. This sequence joins TRBV20-1 and TRBJ1-1; D ambiguous. Trimming removed 1 base at V and 6 bases at J, with 12 bases between. The CDR3 loop spans 13 amino acids. Germline V gene sequence: CDR1 DFQATT, CDR2 SNEGSKA (reference sequence). CDR3 protein: CSARGLLDSEAFF. The CDR3 nucleotides read TGCAGTGCTAGAGGACTGCTGGACTCTGAAGCTTTCTTT.

CDR3 sequence reads: CASRKGGYGYTF. In DNA form, the CDR3 reads TGTGCCAGCAGGAAGGGGGGCTATGGCTACACCTTC. This rearrangement joins TRBV6-1 to TRBJ1-2; the D gene is possibly TRBD1 (6 bases). CDR3 length: 12 residues. The V end was cut by 6 bases, the J end by 4 bases, with 9 bases between. Germline CDR1 reads MNHNS; CDR2 reads SASEGT.

This clonotype was seen ten or more times. The chain combines TRBV6-2 or TRBV6-3 with TRBJ2-5, with 7 bases lining up with TRBD2. Germline V CDR1 and CDR2: MNHEY, SVGEGT. The CDR3 runs to 14 residues. The J segment lost 5 bases and the V segment lost 7 bases, leaving 10 bases of the junction unmatched. As DNA, the CDR3 is TGTGCCAGCAACGCCGGGGGGAGCCGGGAGACCCAGTACTTC. Encoded protein: CASNAGGSRETQYF.

As to this clonotype: No conserved phenylalanine or tryptophan ends this CDR3, so it is likely a read error. The chain combines TRBV28 with TRBJ1-1, with unresolved D. The germline V gene encodes CDR1 MDHEN and CDR2 SYDVKM. The CDR3 is made up of 13 amino acids. CDR3 amino acids: CASCLKADTEAFV. DNA for the CDR3: TGTGCCAGCTGTTTAAAGGCAGACACTGAAGCTTTCGTT.